Shown below are 6 T cell receptor beta chains from a single sample sequenced in a study of blood T cell repertoires in COVID-19. Libraries were prepared by immunoSEQ multiplex PCR; TCRdb keeps only in-frame clonotypes and omits some of them. The sample lists over 200,000 clones; 70% to 90% were seen once. The sequencing input was peripheral blood. These receptors all come from a man aged 18 to 30 with active or convalescent COVID-19.

The chain uses TRBV10-1 and TRBJ2-7; tentative D call: TRBD2 (5 bases). Trimming took off 0 bases at V and 7 bases at J, with 7 bases between the two ends. CDR3 size: 12 residues. Germline CDR1 reads WNHNN; CDR2 reads SYGVQD (reference sequence). The CDR3 DNA reads as TGCGCCAGCAGTGAGTCGCCGGGGGAGCAGTACTTC. It codes for CASSESPGEQYF.

The genes are TRBV28 and TRBJ2-7, with 7 positions matching TRBD2. Trimming removed 7 bases from V and 9 bases from J; junction bases left unmatched: 18. Germline values: CDR1 MDHEN, CDR2 SYDVKM. The CDR3 sequence is 15 residues long. DNA for the CDR3: TGTGCCAGCACTCTCGGACTAGTCGGGCGCCAAGTGCAGTACTTC. This translates into CASTLGLVGRQVQYF. Looking up the rest from reference TRBV28 and TRBJ2-7 gives the full variable domain: DVKVTQSSRYLVKRTGEKVFLECVQDMDHENMFWYRQDPGLGLRLIYFSYDVKMKEKGDIPEGYSVSREKKERFSLILESASTNQTSMYLCASTLGLVGRQVQYFGPGTRLTVT.

This sequence joins TRBV6-1 and TRBJ1-2; no clear D gene. The ends were cut back, 0 bases at V and 1 base at J, with 6 bases in the middle. CDR1 and CDR2 (germline): MNHNS, SASEGT. The CDR3 spans 14 residues. CDR3 DNA: TGTGCCAGCAGTGAAGCAGAGGGTAACTATGGCTACACCTTC. Amino acid sequence: CASSEAEGNYGYTF.

The V and J genes are TRBV7-6 and TRBJ1-3, with D tentatively TRBD1 (6 bases). The CDR3 extends over 16 amino acids. Germline lookup yields CDR1 SGHVS and CDR2 FNYEAQ. Trimming stripped 3 bases from V and 1 base from J, with 13 bases between. Here the CDR3 reads CASSLAAGASGNTIYF. The CDR3 region has the DNA TGTGCCAGCAGCTTGGCCGCGGGGGCGTCTGGAAACACCATATATTTT. Complete variable domain (other parts from reference TRBV7-6 and TRBJ1-3): GAGVSQSPRYKVTKRGQDVALRCDPISGHVSLYWYRQALGQGPEFLTYFNYEAQQDKSGLPNDRFSAERPEGSISTLTIQRTEQRDSAMYRCASSLAAGASGNTIYFGEGSWLTVV.

The chain couples TRBV6-6 to TRBJ1-1, with 9 bases fitting TRBD1. The J segment lost 1 base and the V segment lost 6 bases, leaving 9 bases of the junction unmatched. CDR3 length: 16 amino acids. Per the germline V gene, CDR1 is MNHNY and CDR2 is SVGAGI (reference sequence). For the CDR3, the DNA is TGTGCCAGCAGACCCGGGACAGGGATTCGGAACACTGAAGCTTTCTTT. This gives the protein CASRPGTGIRNTEAFF.

The rearrangement uses TRBV28 and TRBJ1-1; a weak D match, TRBD1 (6 bases). V was pared by 4 bases and J by 0 bases, with 9 bases between. The CDR3 sequence is 14 residues long. Per the germline V gene, CDR1 is MDHEN and CDR2 is SYDVKM. DNA of the CDR3: TGTGCCAGCAGTTCGCAGGGGATGAACACTGAAGCTTTCTTT. Amino acids: CASSSQGMNTEAFF.